These 3 T cell receptor beta chains originate from one sample sequenced in a study of blood T cell repertoires in COVID-19. Only in-frame clones appear in the TCRdb table, and some are missing; sequencing was by immunoSEQ multiplex PCR. The sample holds under 200,000 clones, roughly 86% seen once. The sequencing input was peripheral blood. These receptors were collected from a man aged 50 to 60 with active or convalescent COVID-19.

This clone is a singleton in its sample. The chain carries TRBV6-2 or TRBV6-3 and TRBJ2-1; 9 bases align to TRBD1. Germline lookup yields CDR1 MNHEY and CDR2 SVGEGT. There are 20 residues in the CDR3. J lost 9 bases, V lost 5 bases, and 26 bases had no gene match. CDR3 residues: CASSQLIQDGTGRLSVEQFF. The CDR3 DNA sequence: TGTGCCAGCAGTCAATTAATACAAGACGGGACAGGGAGACTTAGCGTTGAGCAGTTCTTC.

The gene calls are TRBV5-4 and TRBJ2-1; possible D gene TRBD2, 5 bases. The CDR3 runs 12 residues. Germline CDR1 is SGHNT and CDR2 is YYREEE (reference sequence). Deletions cut 2 bases from V and 7 bases from J, with 7 bases between. In nucleotides, the CDR3 is TGTGCCAGCAGCTTCCTAGCTAATGAGCAGTTCTTC. This codes for CASSFLANEQFF.

This clone has a single count. The rearrangement uses TRBV2 and TRBJ1-1; D gene unclear. Per the germline V gene, CDR1 is SNHLY and CDR2 is FYNNEI. Between the trimmed V and J ends, which lost 3 bases and 0 bases, there was a span of 8 bases. The CDR3 contains 14 residues. The CDR3 reads CASSEVRLNTEAFF. The CDR3 DNA follows: TGTGCCAGCAGTGAGGTCAGATTGAACACTGAAGCTTTCTTT. The full variable domain, in which reference TRBV2 and TRBJ1-1 provide the parts outside the CDR3, is EPEVTQTPSHQVTQMGQEVILRCVPISNHLYFYWYRQILGQKVEFLVSFYNNEISEKSEIFDDQFSVERPDGSNFTLKIRSTKLEDSAMYFCASSEVRLNTEAFFGQGTRLTVV.